This entry features one T cell receptor beta chain sequence. What it binds is unknown. This sample also contains other DNA sequences that code for the same CDR3. This sample is drawn from a study of CD8+ T cells in alopecia areata. General study points: Whereas mice showed it more clearly, TCR sharing across patients was murkier, possibly because of HLA.

Extracted RNA was reverse transcribed, and the resulting cDNA served as sequencing template. Measured with immunoSEQ multiplex PCR; TCRdb has only the in-frame clones, and not every one. The sample has under 150,000 clones, 50% to 65% seen once. Treatment denoted: oral pan-JAK inhibitor, 5-10 mg twice daily. Germline V CDR1 and CDR2: MNHEY, SVGAGI. This CDR3 contains 13 residues. With 5 bases clipped from V and 4 bases from J, the junction kept 4 bases outside the gene matches. The receptor's source is a human donor with alopecia areata. Specimen: CD4+ T cells sorted from blood, collected at week 24, from a patient treated with tofacitinib. The chain joins TRBV6-5 to TRBJ1-2, with 7 bases fitting TRBD1. CDR3 residues: CASSLYRGYGYTF. The DNA for the CDR3 is TGTGCCAGCAGTCTGTACAGGGGCTATGGCTACACCTTC.